This T cell receptor (beta chain) was found in a study of blood T cells in healthy people across ages. In this sample, this clonotype turned up a few times. The antigen is not known. Primers used in a second PCR of about 7 to 12 cycles were a sample-barcoded 5' primer and a J-beta primer mix. TCRdb redid the calling of the 5' RACE reads with MiXCR, one entry per CDR3 protein. The data hold hundreds of thousands of distinct CDR3 sequences, with 20% to 30% observed a single time. Regarding the study as a whole: With donor CMV status unknown, expanded clonotype changes were possibly confounded.

This CDR3 spans 11 amino acids. After removal of 4 bases from V and 9 bases from J, the junction contained 3 bases not matched to a gene. Germline V gene lookup returns CDR1 SQVTM and CDR2 ANQGSEA. The authors extracted at least 5.5 micrograms of total RNA per sample. These data are also associated with another study on T cells of mothers and their children. That source adds: Donation came from a few healthy Caucasian mothers together with their six children. With the M1S primer of the second PCR, sample barcodes and 2-4 random nucleotides were added.

This receptor was identified in a boy aged 5-17 years in good health. Sequencing used blood. The chain recombines TRBV29-1 with TRBJ2-1; 7 bases map to TRBD1. The CDR3 DNA sequence: TGCAGCGTTGTCAGGGGGATTGAGCAGTTCTTC. Its protein is CSVVRGIEQFF.